This T cell receptor beta chain was documented in a study of graft-versus-host responses after intestinal transplantation. CDR3 length: 16 residues. Per germline, CDR1 LNHDA and CDR2 SQIVND (reference sequence). V shed 5 bases, J shed 2 bases, and the junction held 5 bases outside the gene matches. Sequenced by immunoSEQ multiplex PCR; TCRdb stores in-frame clones only, minus some. Here the sample spans 15,000 to 20,000 clones, about 65% being singletons. To release intraepithelial and lamina propria lymphocytes, the graft tissue was processed. This receptor was identified in a human patient who received an intestinal transplant, so some T cells may come from the graft donor. The sequencing here drew on ileum tissue, taken around 20 days after intestinal transplant. The V call is TRBV19, the J call TRBJ2-3; 12 bases line up with TRBD2. The CDR3 DNA is TGTGCCAGTAGTGCAACTAGCGGGGGGCACACAGATACGCAGTATTTT. This sequence encodes CASSATSGGHTDTQYF.